One and the same sample provided the 17 T cell receptor beta chains below, sequenced in a study of shared clonotypes between healthy human individuals. TCRdb keeps only in-frame clones here, not all; method: immunoSEQ multiplex PCR. The table lists about 640,000 clones, about three quarters of them singletons, with less than 2% in the top ten. Sequencing used memory CD4+ T cells sorted from blood. Indicated subset: CD45RA-negative fraction. These receptor sequences come from a woman in her 30s in good health.

The chain uses TRBV6-1 and TRBJ2-7, with 8 bases matching TRBD1. The CDR3 extends over 14 amino acids. CDR1 is MNHNS, CDR2 SASEGT, per germline. Trimming took 4 bases from V and 5 from J; bases not matched to a gene: 7. The CDR3 loop is CASSGGGQANEQYF. The CDR3 coding sequence is TGTGCCAGCAGTGGAGGGGGACAGGCTAACGAGCAGTACTTC.

The rearrangement links TRBV5-1 to TRBJ2-4, with D hard to call. Germline assignment: CDR1 SGHRS and CDR2 YFSETQ. The CDR3 length is 15 residues. Trimming took 0 bases from V and 2 from J, leaving 9 bases between them. The DNA of the CDR3 is TGCGCCAGCAGCTTGGGGATGCGGACCAAAAACATTCAGTACTTC. It translates to CASSLGMRTKNIQYF.

The chain recombines TRBV7-2 with TRBJ1-1; D is ambiguous. Germline V lookup: CDR1 SGHTA, CDR2 FQGNSA. CDR3 length: 12 residues. V was cut by 5 bases and J by 1 base, with 5 bases left in between. Written as DNA, the CDR3 is TGTGCCAGCAGCCGAGGGAACACTGAAGCTTTCTTT. It encodes CASSRGNTEAFF. The whole variable domain, remainder taken from reference TRBV7-2 and TRBJ1-1, is GAGVSQSPSNKVTEKGKDVELRCDPISGHTALYWYRQSLGQGLEFLIYFQGNSAPDKSGLPSDRFSAERTGGSVSTLTIQRTQQEDSAVYLCASSRGNTEAFFGQGTRLTVV.

The genes are TRBV5-8 and TRBJ2-2; the D is unclear. V lost 4 bases to trimming and J lost 4 bases, with 14 bases between them. The V gene's germline CDR1 is SGHTS and CDR2 YDEGEE. This CDR3 has 15 residues. CDR3 in amino acids: CASSPLYGPTGELFF. DNA for the CDR3: TGTGCCAGCAGCCCCCTGTACGGGCCCACCGGGGAGCTGTTTTTT.

The chain uses TRBV7-3 and TRBJ2-1; D is ambiguous. The CDR3 spans 13 residues. Germline V lookup: CDR1 SGHTA, CDR2 FQGTGA. V was shortened by 2 bases and J by 6 bases, with 8 bases between the two germline ends. CDR3 DNA sequence: TGTGCCAGCAGCTTAGCCGGGTTCAATGAGCAGTTCTTC. Translating gives CASSLAGFNEQFF.

This clone was observed at least ten times. In the same sample, other DNA sequences code for this CDR3. CDR3 sequence reads: CASRLQGEQPQHF. CDR3 nucleotides: TGTGCCAGCAGGCTACAGGGGGAACAGCCCCAGCATTTT. V usage is TRBV2 and J usage is TRBJ1-5, with 8 bases that match TRBD1. The trim removed 6 bases at V and 7 bases at J, leaving 5 bases unmatched. Germline V gene sequence: CDR1 SNHLY, CDR2 FYNNEI. The CDR3 is made up of 13 amino acids.

The rearrangement joins TRBV10-3 to TRBJ2-1; 7 bases agree with TRBD1. The CDR3 is 15 amino acids. The V gene's germline CDR1 is ENHRY and CDR2 SYGVKD. V lost 2 bases, J lost 5 bases, and 6 bases stayed unmatched. CDR3 in amino acids: CAISERGQQNNEQFF. The CDR3 region has the DNA TGTGCCATCAGTGAGAGGGGACAGCAAAACAATGAGCAGTTCTTC.

The V call is TRBV6-5, the J call TRBJ2-1, with 10 bases that match TRBD1. Germline V gene data show CDR1 as MNHEY and CDR2 as SVGAGI. The CDR3 has 14 residues. V shed 10 bases, J shed 5 bases, and the junction held 8 bases outside the gene matches. CDR3 in amino acids: CATRRQGANNEQFF. The CDR3 region has the DNA TGTGCCACGAGGAGACAGGGGGCTAACAATGAGCAGTTCTTC.

The chain links TRBV4-1 to TRBJ1-3; 7 nucleotides align to TRBD1. V was clipped by 3 bases and J by 4 bases; unmatched bases: 12. The CDR3 contains 17 residues. In germline, CDR1 is MGHRA, CDR2 YSYEKL. The CDR3 region has the DNA TGCGCCAGCAGCCACAACCAAGACAGGGAGTCAGGAAACACCATATATTTT. This translates into CASSHNQDRESGNTIYF.

The genes are TRBV7-9 and TRBJ2-5, with D tentatively TRBD1 (7 bases). Germline loops: CDR1 SEHNR, CDR2 FQNEAQ (reference sequence). CDR3 length: 13 residues. V was pared by 11 bases and J by 5 bases, with 18 bases between. The CDR3 sequence is CAVDREEEETQYF. For the CDR3, the DNA is TGTGCCGTAGACAGGGAGGAGGAGGAGACCCAGTACTTC. Together with reference TRBV7-9 and TRBJ2-5, the CDR3 gives the full variable domain: DTGVSQNPRHKITKRGQNVTFRCDPISEHNRLYWYRQTLGQGPEFLTYFQNEAQLEKSRLLSDRFSAERPKGSFSTLEIQRTEQGDSAMYLCAVDREEEETQYFGPGTRLLVL.

The chain links TRBV4-1 to TRBJ2-7, with D uncertain. Trimming pared 4 bases from V and 0 bases from J, leaving 10 bases between. Germline V gene data show CDR1 as MGHRA and CDR2 as YSYEKL. The CDR3 is 14 residues long. The CDR3 loop is CASSPDGGSYEQYF. CDR3 in DNA: TGCGCCAGCAGCCCGGACGGCGGCTCCTACGAGCAGTACTTC.

In this sample, this clone turned up many times. The rearrangement links TRBV7-9 to TRBJ2-7; weak D call: TRBD2 (5 bases). Germline assignment: CDR1 SEHNR and CDR2 FQNEAQ (reference sequence). The V and J ends lost 5 bases and 3 bases respectively, with 17 bases between them. The CDR3 has 15 residues. The CDR3 DNA sequence: TGTGCCAGCAGCCGCAGACCGGAGGCGGGCTACGAGCAGTACTTC. It is translated as CASSRRPEAGYEQYF.

As for this clone: This sample also contains other DNA sequences that code for the same CDR3. This chain connects TRBV5-1 to TRBJ2-2; TRBD2 aligns across 12 bases. The CDR3 has 14 amino acids. V was clipped by 5 bases and J by 5 bases; unmatched bases: 1. Germline V gene sequence: CDR1 SGHRS, CDR2 YFSETQ. CDR3 loop: CASRLAGGTGELFF. The CDR3 DNA reads TGCGCCAGCAGACTAGCGGGAGGAACCGGGGAGCTGTTTTTT. The variable domain in full, with the rest retrieved from reference TRBV5-1 and TRBJ2-2, is KAGVTQTPRYLIKTRGQQVTLSCSPISGHRSVSWYQQTPGQGLQFLFEYFSETQRNKGNFPGRFSGRQFSNSRSEMNVSTLELGDSALYLCASRLAGGTGELFFGEGSRLTVL.

The chain carries TRBV7-8 and TRBJ2-1; TRBD2 agrees at 8 bases. The trim removed 1 base at V and 5 bases at J, leaving 7 bases unmatched. This CDR3 region has 16 residues. Germline lookup yields CDR1 SGHVS and CDR2 FQNEAQ. CDR3 amino acids: CASSLGLAGGDNEQFF. The CDR3 nucleotides are TGTGCCAGCAGCTTAGGTTTGGCGGGAGGAGACAATGAGCAGTTCTTC. The variable domain in full, with the rest retrieved from reference TRBV7-8 and TRBJ2-1, is GAGVSQSPRYKVAKRGQDVALRCDPISGHVSLFWYQQALGQGPEFLTYFQNEAQLDKSGLPSDRFFAERPEGSVSTLKIQRTQQEDSAVYLCASSLGLAGGDNEQFFGPGTRLTVL.

This chain links TRBV28 with TRBJ2-7, with D perhaps TRBD1 (6 bases). With 4 bases removed from V and 2 bases from J, the gap between germline ends came to 12 bases. CDR3 size: 14 residues. Germline V gene data show CDR1 as MDHEN and CDR2 as SYDVKM. CDR3 in DNA: TGTGCCAGCAGTTATGACAGGCGAACCTACGAGCAGTACTTC. This gives the protein CASSYDRRTYEQYF.

V and J are TRBV5-4 and TRBJ1-1; D gene unclear. Looked up from germline, CDR1 is SGHNT and CDR2 is YYREEE (reference sequence). Between the trimmed V and J ends, which lost 6 bases and 7 bases, there was a span of 16 bases. This CDR3 region has 13 residues. In nucleotides, the CDR3 is TGTGCCAGCAACAATTGGGGAGCCGATGAAGCTTTCTTT. Amino acids: CASNNWGADEAFF.

The V call is TRBV27, the J call TRBJ2-7; D tentatively fits TRBD1 or TRBD2 (5 bases each). Trimming stripped 6 bases from V and 6 bases from J, with 12 bases between. The CDR3 is 12 amino acids. CDR1 is MNHEY, CDR2 SMNVEV, per germline (reference sequence). The CDR3 loop reads CASSQGEGEQYF. In DNA, the CDR3 is TGTGCCAGCAGCCAGGGAGAAGGCGAGCAGTACTTC.